This TCR beta chain was sequenced during a study of blood T cell repertoires in COVID-19. Across the whole study: The United States, Italy and Spain supplied acute and convalescent COVID-19 samples.

The CDR3 spans 13 residues. Germline lookup yields CDR1 ENHRY and CDR2 SYGVKD. Trimming pared 6 bases from V and 0 bases from J, leaving 8 bases between. Cohort assignment relied on participant-reported clinical history. Symptom resolution, clearance, or two negative PCRs marked donors in Cohort 3 as recovered. Assay: immunoSEQ multiplex PCR; the TCRdb copy retains only in-frame clones and omits some. In the table there are fewer than 500,000 clones, approximately 89% of which are singletons. The table lists this clone with a few counts. V gene TRBV10-3 combines with J gene TRBJ1-2; D is perhaps TRBD1 (6 bases). The sample was PBMCs or T cells enriched from blood (not recorded which). The TCR comes from a man aged 30-40 years who had recovered from COVID-19. The CDR3: CAIRDSSNYGYTF. CDR3 bases: TGTGCCATCAGGGACAGCTCTAACTATGGCTACACCTTC.